A single sample gave rise to the 19 T cell receptor beta chains below, sequenced in a study of CD8+ T cells in alopecia areata. Treatment here: oral pan-JAK inhibitor, 5-10 mg twice daily. Sequencing used cDNA as its template, made by extracting RNA and reverse transcribing it. Clones were sequenced by immunoSEQ multiplex PCR, and TCRdb holds only the in-frame ones, with some missing. The repertoire has fewer than 200,000 clones, around three fifths of them found once; the top ten carry 14%. The starting material was CD4+ T cells sorted from blood, obtained at week 24, from a patient treated with tofacitinib. These receptors came from a human donor with alopecia areata.

The sample holds a few counts of this clone. The chain has TRBV30 and TRBJ1-2; possibly TRBD1 for D (6 bases). The CDR3 is 13 amino acids. The V end lost 8 bases, the J end lost 4 bases, and 17 bases lay between the germline ends. CDR1 GTSNPN and CDR2 SVGIG come from the germline V gene (reference sequence). The CDR3 DNA sequence: TGTGCCGTTAGGACAGCCAACGTCTATGGCTACACCTTC. Translating gives CAVRTANVYGYTF. Full variable domain (missing parts from reference TRBV30 and TRBJ1-2): SQTIHQWPATLVQPVGSPLSLECTVEGTSNPNLYWYRQAAGRGLQLLFYSVGIGQISSEVPQNLSASRPQDRQFILSSKKLLLSDSGFYLCAVRTANVYGYTFGSGTRLTVV.

A remark on this clone: Its ends do not fully match the called genes, so a read error is possible. The gene calls are TRBV29-1 and TRBJ1-2, with D possibly matching TRBD1 (6 bases). The CDR3 runs 13 residues. Germline-derived CDR1 and CDR2 are SQVTM and ANQGSEA. The CDR3 is CSVDRGPSYSYTF. CDR3 bases: TGCAGCGTTGATCGGGGGCCTTCCTATAGCTACACCTTC. Full variable domain (rest looked up from reference TRBV29-1 and TRBJ1-2): SAVISQKPSRDICQRGTSLTIQCQVDSQVTMMFWYRQQPGQSLTLIATANQGSEATYESGFVIDKFPISRPNLTFSTLTVSNMSPEDSSIYLCSVDRGPSYSYTFGSGTRLTVV.

Only a few counts were recorded for this clone. The chain carries TRBV10-3 and TRBJ2-1; 12 bases are shared with TRBD2. The V segment lost 3 bases and the J segment 8 bases; nucleotides outside the gene matches: 11. There are 17 residues in the CDR3. The germline V gene has CDR1 ENHRY and CDR2 SYGVKD. CDR3: CAISDPSGGALRDEQFF. The CDR3 bases are TGTGCCATCAGTGATCCTAGCGGGGGGGCGCTTCGCGATGAGCAGTTCTTC.

CDR3 sequence: CASSMEAHTGELFF. The CDR3 nucleotides are TGTGCCAGTAGTATGGAGGCACACACCGGGGAGCTGTTTTTT. The chain recombines TRBV19 with TRBJ2-2; D possibly corresponds to TRBD2 (5 bases). Germline V gene lookup returns CDR1 LNHDA and CDR2 SQIVND (reference sequence). CDR3 length equals 14 residues. V dropped 3 bases and J dropped 3 bases, with 8 bases sitting between them.

This sequence joins TRBV4-2 and TRBJ2-3, with TRBD2 as a possible D gene (7 bases). CDR1 and CDR2 from the germline V gene are LGHNA and YNFKEQ. Trimming removed 3 bases at V and 7 bases at J, with 17 bases between. This CDR3 region has 15 residues. The CDR3 reads CASSQDAGAPNTQYF. CDR3 DNA sequence: TGTGCCAGCAGCCAGGACGCGGGGGCCCCCAATACGCAGTATTTT.

This clone showed up just a few times. J is TRBJ2-2 and V is TRBV6-1, with TRBD2 matching 10 bases. The CDR3 runs 15 residues. The V gene end was trimmed by 5 bases and the J gene end by 5 bases; junction bases not matched to a gene: 5. The V gene's germline CDR1 is MNHNS and CDR2 SASEGT. This CDR3 is CASSFSGGRTGELFF. CDR3 nucleotides: TGTGCCAGCAGTTTTAGCGGGGGGAGGACCGGGGAGCTGTTTTTT.

This chain joins TRBV7-8 and TRBJ2-7, with D tentatively TRBD2 (5 bases). Trimming pared 1 base from V and 3 bases from J, leaving 13 bases between. The CDR3 is made up of 15 amino acids. CDR1 SGHVS and CDR2 FQNEAQ come from the germline V gene. Here the CDR3 DNA reads TGTGCCAGCAGCTTAGAAGGGAATCGGGGCTACGAGCAGTACTTC. Its translation: CASSLEGNRGYEQYF.

This chain links TRBV9 with TRBJ2-5; 13 bases fit TRBD2. The CDR3 spans 13 residues. Germline lookup yields CDR1 SGDLS and CDR2 YYNGEE. The V and J ends lost 3 bases and 9 bases, in that order; junction bases with no gene match: 2. The CDR3 here is CASSAGTSGAQYF. For the CDR3, the DNA is TGTGCCAGCAGCGCCGGGACTAGCGGGGCCCAGTACTTC.

The V gene is TRBV9, the J gene TRBJ2-3, with D unresolved. This CDR3 contains 15 residues. The V end was cut by 3 bases, the J end by 2 bases, with 13 bases between. From germline, CDR1 is SGDLS and CDR2 YYNGEE. CDR3 coding DNA: TGTGCCAGCAGCGCGAGCCCCCTGAACACAGATACGCAGTATTTT. It is translated as CASSASPLNTDTQYF.

The gene calls are TRBV29-1 and TRBJ1-2; D gene uncertain. This CDR3 has 14 amino acids. V lost 3 bases, J lost 8 bases, and 19 bases lay in between. Germline V gene data show CDR1 as SQVTM and CDR2 as ANQGSEA. CDR3 protein: CSVDISVGKMGYTF. The CDR3 coding sequence is TGCAGCGTTGATATCTCGGTAGGCAAGATGGGCTACACCTTC.

The chain couples TRBV30 to TRBJ1-1, with 7 bases identical to TRBD1. V dropped 3 bases and J dropped 4; count of bases not matched to a gene: 5. This CDR3 comprises 13 residues. CDR1 GTSNPN and CDR2 SVGIG come from the germline V gene (reference sequence). The CDR3 spells CAWSKGTATEAFF. As DNA, the CDR3 is TGTGCCTGGAGCAAGGGGACAGCCACTGAAGCTTTCTTT.

The table lists this clone with a few counts. The chain joins TRBV29-1 to TRBJ2-3; 12 nucleotides match TRBD2. V trimming: 7 bases; J trimming: 6 bases; junction bases outside the gene matches: 8. CDR1 SQVTM and CDR2 ANQGSEA come from the germline V gene. This CDR3 has 14 amino acids. The CDR3 region is CSGGLAGSFDTQYF. Here the CDR3 DNA reads TGCAGCGGTGGACTAGCGGGGAGCTTTGATACGCAGTATTTT.

The chain has TRBV2 and TRBJ2-5; 7 nucleotides match TRBD1. The J call is in doubt because the DNA end fits TRBJ2-7 better. In germline, CDR1 is SNHLY, CDR2 FYNNEI. The length of the CDR3 is 12 residues. DNA of the CDR3: TGTGCCAGCCAGACAGGGCCCTACGAGCAGTACTTC. Protein product: CASQTGPYEQYF.

This clone was counted once. V gene TRBV6-1 combines with J gene TRBJ2-3, with 7 bases fitting TRBD1. Germline V gene sequence: CDR1 MNHNS, CDR2 SASEGT. The V gene end was trimmed by 4 bases and the J gene end by 0 bases; junction bases not matched to a gene: 1. This CDR3 has 14 residues. CDR3 bases: TGTGCCAGCAGTGGACAGGGAAGCACAGATACGCAGTATTTT. Encoded protein: CASSGQGSTDTQYF.

The rearrangement uses TRBV4-2 and TRBJ2-6; D is ambiguous. V lost 1 base to trimming and J lost 0 bases, with 7 bases between them. Germline CDR1 and CDR2: LGHNA and YNFKEQ. This CDR3 spans 16 amino acids. This CDR3 is CASSQVSSSGANVLTF. As DNA, the CDR3 is TGTGCCAGCAGCCAAGTTTCCTCCTCTGGGGCCAACGTCCTGACTTTC.

The rearrangement uses TRBV7-9 and TRBJ2-7, with D perhaps matching TRBD1 (7 bases). The germline V gene encodes CDR1 SEHNR and CDR2 FQNEAQ (reference sequence). V lost 5 bases, J lost 4 bases, and 12 bases lay in between. The CDR3 extends over 13 amino acids. The CDR3 nucleotides are TGTGCCAGCAGCCCCAGGGGGGAATACGAGCAGTACTTC. Encoded protein: CASSPRGEYEQYF. Complete variable domain (other parts from reference TRBV7-9 and TRBJ2-7): DTGVSQNPRHKITKRGQNVTFRCDPISEHNRLYWYRQTLGQGPEFLTYFQNEAQLEKSRLLSDRFSAERPKGSFSTLEIQRTEQGDSAMYLCASSPRGEYEQYFGPGTRLTVT.

The chain is built from TRBV11-3 and TRBJ2-1; D might be TRBD2 (5 bases). This CDR3 has 15 amino acids. Germline V lookup: CDR1 SGHNT, CDR2 YENEEA. V gave up 4 bases and J gave up 6 bases, with 16 bases separating them. This chain's CDR3 is CASSSPRPRANEQFF. CDR3 nucleotides: TGTGCCAGCAGCTCCCCCCGACCGCGGGCCAATGAGCAGTTCTTC.

This chain links TRBV19 with TRBJ1-1; 7 nucleotides match TRBD1. The CDR3 is 14 residues long. Per the germline V gene, CDR1 is LNHDA and CDR2 is SQIVND (reference sequence). J was trimmed by 1 base and V by 4 bases; bases with no gene match: 3. This CDR3 reads CASSRTGRNTEAFF. DNA of the CDR3: TGTGCCAGTAGTAGGACAGGAAGGAACACTGAAGCTTTCTTT. The full variable domain, completed using reference TRBV19 and TRBJ1-1, is DGGITQSPKYLFRKEGQNVTLSCEQNLNHDAMYWYRQDPGQGLRLIYYSQIVNDFQKGDIAEGYSVSREKKESFPLTVTSAQKNPTAFYLCASSRTGRNTEAFFGQGTRLTVV.

This clone was seen only a few times. V gene TRBV28 combines with J gene TRBJ1-3; a weak D match, TRBD1 (6 bases). The CDR3 spans 15 residues. V lost 5 bases and J lost 0, with 11 bases in between. CDR1 is MDHEN, CDR2 SYDVKM, per germline. CDR3 DNA sequence: TGTGCCAGCAGTGAAACAGGGCGCTCTGGAAACACCATATATTTT. Translation gives CASSETGRSGNTIYF.